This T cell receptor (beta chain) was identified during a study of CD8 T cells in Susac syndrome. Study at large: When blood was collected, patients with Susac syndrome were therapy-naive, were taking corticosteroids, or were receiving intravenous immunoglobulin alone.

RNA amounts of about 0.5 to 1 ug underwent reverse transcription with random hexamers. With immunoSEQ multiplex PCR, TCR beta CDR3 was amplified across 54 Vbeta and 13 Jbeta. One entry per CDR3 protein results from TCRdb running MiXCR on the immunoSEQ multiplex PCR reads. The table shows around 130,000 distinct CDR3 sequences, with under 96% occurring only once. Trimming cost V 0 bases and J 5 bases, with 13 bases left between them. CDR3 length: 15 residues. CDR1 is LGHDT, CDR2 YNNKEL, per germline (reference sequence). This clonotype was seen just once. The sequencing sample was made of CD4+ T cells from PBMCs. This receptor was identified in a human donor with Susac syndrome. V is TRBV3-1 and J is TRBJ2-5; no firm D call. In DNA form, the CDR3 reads TGTGCCAGCAGCCAAGAGCTGCCCATCTTGGAGACCCAGTACTTC. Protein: CASSQELPILETQYF.